Listed below are T cell receptor beta chains from one sample, sequenced in a study of a mutant IDH1 vaccine in newly diagnosed glioma. TCRdb's table, derived via immunoSEQ multiplex PCR, lists solely in-frame clones and lacks some. The repertoire holds 45,000 to 65,000 clones, with less than 75% as singletons. These receptors lack a known antigen. The sample here was peripheral blood mononuclear cells (PBMCs), taken from a glioma patient whose treatment included an IDH1 peptide vaccine. All receptors derive from a man aged 40-49 years with glioma. Some clones in this sample may be carry-over from other donors' samples. CDR3s include the opening cysteine and the closing phenylalanine or tryptophan. Fields, in order: J gene, D gene, clone size, V gene, CDR3 protein, CDR3 DNA. A D gene is named only where the DNA matches it firmly. A row's size may be missing; if present it is once, few, many or a size class.

>TRBJ2-7|TRBD2|NA|TRBV18
CASSPRGTSGETYEQYF
TGTGCCAGCTCACCACGTGGGACTAGCGGAGAAACCTACGAGCAGTACTTC
>TRBJ2-3|TRBD2|NA|TRBV7-3
CASSPIAGANTDTQYF
TGTGCCAGCAGCCCTATAGCGGGGGCCAACACAGATACGCAGTATTTT
>TRBJ2-7|NA|NA|TRBV5-1
CASRPAPGRVSYEQYF
TGCGCCAGCAGACCCGCCCCGGGACGCGTGTCCTACGAGCAGTACTTC
>TRBJ2-7|NA|NA|TRBV2
CASSADPVLFYEQYF
TGTGCCAGCAGTGCCGACCCGGTGCTTTTCTACGAGCAGTACTTC
>TRBJ1-6|TRBD1|NA|TRBV5-6
CASKKRDRANSPLHF
TGTGCCAGCAAAAAGAGGGACAGGGCTAATTCACCCCTCCACTTT
>TRBJ2-3|NA|NA|TRBV5-1
CASSLVGTDTQYF
TGCGCCAGCAGCTTGGTCGGCACAGATACGCAGTATTTT
>TRBJ1-2|TRBD1|few|TRBV5-3
CARSWDSDYGYTF
TGTGCCAGAAGCTGGGACAGTGACTATGGCTACACCTTC
>TRBJ2-3|TRBD1|NA|TRBV6-6
CASSLWGQRTDTQYF
TGTGCCAGCAGCCTTTGGGGACAGCGCACAGATACGCAGTATTTT
>TRBJ2-7|NA|few|TRBV10-2
CASSESEGGGEQYF
TGCGCCAGCAGTGAGTCTGAGGGAGGGGGCGAGCAGTACTTC
>TRBJ2-2|NA|NA|TRBV9
CASSVAGGPGELFF
TGTGCCAGCAGCGTAGCGGGGGGCCCCGGGGAGCTGTTTTTT
>TRBJ1-2|TRBD1|few|TRBV6-5
CASRGTVSRGYTF
TGTGCCAGCAGGGGGACAGTGTCCCGTGGCTACACCTTC
>TRBJ1-6|NA|few|TRBV9
CASSVGDGNSPLHF
TGTGCCAGCAGCGTGGGGGACGGTAATTCACCCCTCCACTTT
>TRBJ2-5|NA|NA|TRBV18
CASSLSIPGGQETQYF
TGTGCCAGCTCACTCTCAATACCTGGGGGCCAAGAGACCCAGTACTTC
>TRBJ1-1|NA|NA|TRBV30
CAWRAPDRRDTEAFF
TGTGCCTGGAGGGCCCCAGACAGGCGAGACACTGAAGCTTTCTTT
>TRBJ2-1|TRBD2|NA|TRBV6-4
CASSGTSGGYNEQFF
TGTGCCAGCAGTGGGACTAGCGGGGGCTACAATGAGCAGTTCTTC
>TRBJ1-1|NA|NA|TRBV11-2
CASSLVGDTEAFF
TGTGCCAGCAGCTTAGTTGGTGACACTGAAGCTTTCTTT
>TRBJ2-1|NA|NA|TRBV30
CAWSVWNEQFF
TGTGCCTGGAGTGTTTGGAATGAGCAGTTCTTC
>TRBJ2-5|TRBD1|NA|TRBV18
CASSPVGQGAVETQYF
TGTGCCAGCTCACCAGTCGGACAGGGGGCTGTGGAGACCCAGTACTTC
>TRBJ1-2|TRBD1|NA|TRBV27
CASSPTGGASYGYTF
TGTGCCAGCAGTCCGACAGGGGGCGCCTCCTATGGCTACACCTTC
>TRBJ1-3|NA|NA|TRBV23-1
CASSPMRPHSGNTIYF
TGCGCCAGCAGTCCAATGCGGCCACACTCTGGAAACACCATATATTTT
>TRBJ1-3|TRBD1|NA|TRBV4-2
CASSLVGQGTGNTIYF
TGTGCCAGCAGCCTTGTCGGACAGGGGACTGGAAACACCATATATTTT
>TRBJ2-2|TRBD1|NA|TRBV7-2
CASSYSGTGDVTGELFF
TGTGCCAGCAGCTACTCCGGGACAGGGGACGTCACCGGGGAGCTGTTTTTT
>TRBJ2-7|NA|NA|TRBV27
CASSSGRYEQYF
TGTGCCAGCAGTTCGGGTCGATACGAGCAGTACTTC
>TRBJ1-5|TRBD1|few|TRBV6-5
CASSPGQGPNQPQHF
TGTGCCAGCAGCCCGGGACAGGGACCGAATCAGCCCCAGCATTTT
>TRBJ2-3|NA|NA|TRBV5-4
CASSDAQGSDTQYF
TGTGCCAGCAGCGACGCCCAGGGATCGGATACGCAGTATTTT
>TRBJ1-5|NA|few|TRBV29-1
CSAQQDSNQPQHF
TGCAGCGCCCAGCAGGATAGCAATCAGCCCCAGCATTTT
>TRBJ1-1|NA|NA|TRBV7-2
CASSPTRVTEAFF
TGTGCCAGCAGCCCGACAAGGGTCACTGAAGCTTTCTTT
>TRBJ1-4|NA|NA|TRBV11-3
CASLWCEKLFF
TGTGCCAGCCTTTGGTGCGAAAAACTGTTTTTT
>TRBJ1-1|NA|few|TRBV2
CASRSRGNTEAFF
TGTGCCAGCAGGTCAAGGGGGAACACTGAAGCTTTCTTT
>TRBJ1-2|NA|NA|TRBV5-1
CASSQVGVRGYTF
TGCGCCAGCAGCCAAGTGGGGGTTCGTGGCTACACCTTC
>TRBJ1-3|NA|NA|TRBV19
CASSDGASGNTIYF
TGTGCCAGTAGTGACGGGGCGTCTGGAAACACCATATATTTT
>TRBJ1-2|NA|once|TRBV7-9
CASSPDGNYGYTF
TGTGCCAGCAGCCCTGACGGGAACTATGGCTACACCTTC
>TRBJ1-4|NA|NA|TRBV18
CASSQQGDEKLFF
TGTGCCAGCTCACAACAGGGAGATGAAAAACTGTTTTTT
>TRBJ2-7|NA|NA|TRBV4-2
CASSQDLDFYEQYF
TGTGCCAGCAGCCAAGATTTGGATTTTTACGAGCAGTACTTC
>TRBJ1-3|NA|NA|TRBV30
CAWSVILGNTIYF
TGTGCCTGGAGTGTAATTTTGGGAAACACCATATATTTT
>TRBJ1-4|NA|NA|TRBV18
CASSQQSTNEKLFF
TGTGCCAGCTCACAACAGTCAACTAATGAAAAACTGTTTTTT
>TRBJ2-1|NA|NA|TRBV2
CASSPYNEQFF
TGTGCCAGCAGCCCCTACAATGAGCAGTTCTTC
>TRBJ2-1|NA|NA|TRBV30
CAWNVVANEQFF
TGTGCCTGGAACGTAGTAGCAAATGAGCAGTTCTTC
>TRBJ1-5|NA|NA|TRBV6-1
CASSRGDGNQPQHF
TGTGCCAGCAGTAGGGGCGACGGCAATCAGCCCCAGCATTTT
>TRBJ2-7|NA|few|TRBV14
CASSQAGNLAEQYF
TGTGCCAGCAGCCAAGCAGGGAATTTAGCGGAGCAGTACTTC
>TRBJ2-2|NA|few|TRBV6-1
CASSERAIEELFF
TGTGCCAGCAGTGAAAGGGCAATAGAGGAGCTGTTTTTT
>TRBJ1-3|TRBD1|NA|TRBV10-3
CAIRGQDENTIYF
TGTGCCATCAGAGGACAGGATGAAAACACCATATATTTT
>TRBJ2-5|TRBD2|NA|TRBV4-1
CASSQLAGEQETQYF
TGCGCCAGCAGCCAACTAGCGGGGGAGCAAGAGACCCAGTACTTC
>TRBJ2-7|TRBD2|NA|TRBV7-2
CASSLGGSGEYEQYF
TGTGCCAGCAGCTTAGGAGGTAGCGGGGAGTACGAGCAGTACTTC
>TRBJ2-2|NA|NA|TRBV6-1
CASSDLGNTGELFF
TGTGCCAGCAGTGACCTAGGGAACACCGGGGAGCTGTTTTTT
>TRBJ2-1|NA|NA|TRBV7-2
CASSLGWGPNEQFF
TGTGCCAGCAGCTTAGGTTGGGGTCCGAATGAGCAGTTCTTC
>TRBJ1-6|NA|NA|TRBV13
CASSLGVRGHSPLHF
TGTGCCAGCAGCTTAGGCGTCAGGGGACATTCACCCCTCCACTTT
>TRBJ1-2|NA|NA|TRBV10-3
CATRDYGYTF
TGTGCCACCCGGGATTATGGCTACACCTTC
>TRBJ1-1|NA|NA|TRBV27
CASSFRPPENTEAFF
TGTGCCAGCAGTTTCCGACCCCCCGAGAACACTGAAGCTTTCTTT
>TRBJ2-7|NA|NA|TRBV7-9
CASSRDSAGGYF
TGTGCCAGCAGCCGGGACAGCGCCGGGGGGTACTTC
>TRBJ1-1|TRBD1|NA|TRBV9
CASQSGTGGYMNTEAFF
TGTGCCAGCCAAAGTGGGACAGGGGGCTACATGAACACTGAAGCTTTCTTT
>TRBJ1-1|TRBD1|few|TRBV5-4
CASSLGQDTEAFF
TGTGCCAGCAGCCTGGGACAGGACACTGAAGCTTTCTTT
>TRBJ1-4|TRBD1|NA|TRBV6-5
CASSRGGVGEKLFF
TGTGCCAGCAGTCGAGGGGGCGTCGGTGAAAAACTGTTTTTT
>TRBJ1-1|NA|NA|TRBV9
CASRFSGSTEAFF
TGTGCCAGCAGGTTCAGCGGATCCACTGAAGCTTTCTTT
>TRBJ2-1|TRBD2|NA|TRBV29-1
CSVEGAGTSSDNEQFF
TGCAGCGTTGAAGGCGCCGGGACTAGCAGTGACAATGAGCAGTTCTTC